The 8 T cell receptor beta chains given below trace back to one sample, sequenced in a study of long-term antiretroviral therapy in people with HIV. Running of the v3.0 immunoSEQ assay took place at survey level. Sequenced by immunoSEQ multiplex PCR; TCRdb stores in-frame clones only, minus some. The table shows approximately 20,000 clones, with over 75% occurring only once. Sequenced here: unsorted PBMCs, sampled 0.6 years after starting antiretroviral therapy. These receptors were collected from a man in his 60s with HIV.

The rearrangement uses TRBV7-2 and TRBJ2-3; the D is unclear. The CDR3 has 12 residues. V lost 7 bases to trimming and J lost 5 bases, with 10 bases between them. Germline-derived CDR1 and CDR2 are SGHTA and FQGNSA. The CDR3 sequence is CASTTRRDTQYF. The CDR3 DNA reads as TGTGCCAGCACCACTCGGAGAGATACGCAGTATTTT.

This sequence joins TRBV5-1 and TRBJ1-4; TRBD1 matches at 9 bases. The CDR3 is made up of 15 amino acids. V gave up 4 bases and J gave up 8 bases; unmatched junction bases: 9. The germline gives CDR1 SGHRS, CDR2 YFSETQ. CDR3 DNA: TGCGCCAGCAGCAGCCGGGACAGGGCGGAAGAAAAACTGTTTTTT. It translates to CASSSRDRAEEKLFF. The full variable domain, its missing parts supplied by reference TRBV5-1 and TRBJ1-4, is KAGVTQTPRYLIKTRGQQVTLSCSPISGHRSVSWYQQTPGQGLQFLFEYFSETQRNKGNFPGRFSGRQFSNSRSEMNVSTLELGDSALYLCASSSRDRAEEKLFFGSGTQLSVL.

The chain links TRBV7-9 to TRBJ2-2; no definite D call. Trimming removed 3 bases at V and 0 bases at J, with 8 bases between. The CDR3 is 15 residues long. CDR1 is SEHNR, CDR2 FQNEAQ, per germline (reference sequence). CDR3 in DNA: TGTGCCAGCAGCTTCGGTCGGACGAACACCGGGGAGCTGTTTTTT. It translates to CASSFGRTNTGELFF.

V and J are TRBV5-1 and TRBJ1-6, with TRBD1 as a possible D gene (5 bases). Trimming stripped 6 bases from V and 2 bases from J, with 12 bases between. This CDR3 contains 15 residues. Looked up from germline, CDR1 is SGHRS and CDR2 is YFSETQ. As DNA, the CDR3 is TGCGCCAGCACCCCGGGGGGTACCTATAATTCACCCCTCCACTTT. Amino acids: CASTPGGTYNSPLHF.

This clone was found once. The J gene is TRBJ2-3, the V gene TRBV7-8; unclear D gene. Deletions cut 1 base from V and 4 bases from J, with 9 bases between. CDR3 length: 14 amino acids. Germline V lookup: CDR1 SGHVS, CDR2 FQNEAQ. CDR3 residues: CASSLVRIADTQYF. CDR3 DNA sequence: TGTGCCAGCAGCTTAGTTCGGATAGCAGATACGCAGTATTTT.

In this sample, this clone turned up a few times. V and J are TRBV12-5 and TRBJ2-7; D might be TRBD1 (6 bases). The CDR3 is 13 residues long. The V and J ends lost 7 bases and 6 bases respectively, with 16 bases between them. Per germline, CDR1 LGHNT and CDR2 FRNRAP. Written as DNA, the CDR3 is TGTGCTAGTGCCGGCAGGGGCGTGTGCGAGCAGTACTTC. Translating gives CASAGRGVCEQYF.

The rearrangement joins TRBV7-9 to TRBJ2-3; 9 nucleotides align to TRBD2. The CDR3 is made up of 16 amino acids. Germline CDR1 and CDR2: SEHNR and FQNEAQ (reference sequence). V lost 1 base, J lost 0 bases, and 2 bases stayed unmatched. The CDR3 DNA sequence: TGTGCCAGCAGCTTAGGACTAGCGGAGAGCACAGATACGCAGTATTTT. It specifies CASSLGLAESTDTQYF.

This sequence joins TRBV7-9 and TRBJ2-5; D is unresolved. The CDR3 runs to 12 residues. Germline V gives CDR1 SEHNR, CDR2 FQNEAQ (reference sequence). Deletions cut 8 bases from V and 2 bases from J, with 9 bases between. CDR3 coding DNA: TGTGCCAGCGGGCAAGCGCAAGAGACCCAGTACTTC. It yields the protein CASGQAQETQYF.